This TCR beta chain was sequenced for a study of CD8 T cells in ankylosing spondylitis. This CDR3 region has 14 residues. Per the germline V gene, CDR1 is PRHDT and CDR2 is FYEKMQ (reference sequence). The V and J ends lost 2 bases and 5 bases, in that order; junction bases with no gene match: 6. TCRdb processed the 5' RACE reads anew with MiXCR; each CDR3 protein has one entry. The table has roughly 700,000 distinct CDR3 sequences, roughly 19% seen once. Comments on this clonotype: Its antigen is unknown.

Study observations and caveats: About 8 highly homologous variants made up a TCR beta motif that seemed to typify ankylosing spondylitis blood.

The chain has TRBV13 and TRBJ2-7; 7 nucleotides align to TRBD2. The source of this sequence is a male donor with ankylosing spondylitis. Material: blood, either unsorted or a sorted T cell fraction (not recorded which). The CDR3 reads CASSLRGDAHEQYF. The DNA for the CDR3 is TGTGCCAGCAGCTTACGGGGGGACGCCCACGAGCAGTACTTC.